Presented here are 30 T cell receptor beta chains from one specimen sequenced in a study of Ad26.COV2.S vaccination and SARS-CoV-2 variants. This table comes from immunoSEQ multiplex PCR, and its TCRdb copy is limited to in-frame clones, with some not included. The repertoire holds about 410,000 clones, with 88% as singletons. The treatment is: 19 received Ad26.COV2.S at low or high dose, single or two shots; roughly five received placebo; per-sample allocation not given. Samples analyzed were those drawn on day 63 after the first vaccine or placebo injection. The source was peripheral blood, collected in a trial of Ad26.COV2.S vaccine versus placebo. These receptors were collected from a person aged 18 to 65 who received the Ad26.COV2.S COVID-19 vaccine or a placebo.

The CDR3 region is CASISRGDGYTF. CDR3 coding DNA: TGTGCCAGCATTTCACGAGGGGATGGCTACACCTTC. The chain is built from TRBV6-5 and TRBJ1-2, with D possibly being TRBD1 (5 bases). Germline V gene data show CDR1 as MNHEY and CDR2 as SVGAGI. Trimming cost V 7 bases and J 6 bases, with 12 bases left between them. The CDR3 sequence is 12 residues long.

The chain has TRBV6-6 and TRBJ2-4; 9 nucleotides align to TRBD1. With V trimmed by 8 bases and J by 2 bases, 7 bases remained unmatched. The CDR3 totals 15 residues. The germline V gene encodes CDR1 MNHNY and CDR2 SVGAGI (reference sequence). In nucleotides, the CDR3 is TGTGCCAGCGGGAGGGACAGGGTGACCAAAAACATTCAGTACTTC. Translated: CASGRDRVTKNIQYF.

V gene TRBV2 combines with J gene TRBJ2-5; weak D call: TRBD1 (5 bases). This CDR3 has 15 amino acids. Germline V gene lookup returns CDR1 SNHLY and CDR2 FYNNEI. With 3 bases removed from V and 2 bases from J, the gap between germline ends came to 13 bases. The DNA for the CDR3 is TGTGCCAGCAGTGACTTTAGGGGAAGACAAGAGACCCAGTACTTC. This gives the protein CASSDFRGRQETQYF.

The chain combines TRBV18 with TRBJ2-7; D is unclear. CDR1 and CDR2 from the germline V gene are KGHSH and LQKENI. V lost 6 bases and J 3 bases, leaving 12 bases between the germline ends. This CDR3 is built from 13 residues. This CDR3 reads CASSRGQLYEQYF. CDR3 nucleotide sequence: TGTGCCAGCTCCAGAGGCCAGCTCTACGAGCAGTACTTC.

The rearrangement uses TRBV19 and TRBJ2-5; D is possibly TRBD1 or TRBD2 (5 bases each). Germline loops: CDR1 LNHDA, CDR2 SQIVND (reference sequence). The CDR3 is 16 amino acids. Trimming took off 4 bases at V and 2 bases at J, with 17 bases between the two ends. The CDR3 protein is CASSKGITWEQETQYF. In DNA form, the CDR3 reads TGTGCCAGTAGTAAGGGGATTACATGGGAGCAAGAGACCCAGTACTTC.

The gene calls are TRBV2 and TRBJ2-1; D is ambiguous. V shed 5 bases and J shed 8 bases, with 10 bases lying between them. The CDR3 is 12 residues long. Germline-derived CDR1 and CDR2 are SNHLY and FYNNEI. This CDR3 reads CASSPTRDEQFF. DNA for the CDR3: TGTGCCAGCAGTCCTACTCGCGATGAGCAGTTCTTC.

This sequence joins TRBV13 and TRBJ1-4; the match to TRBD1 covers 8 bases. V dropped 4 bases and J dropped 7; count of bases not matched to a gene: 14. This CDR3 contains 17 residues. Germline-derived CDR1 and CDR2 are PRHDT and FYEKMQ (reference sequence). CDR3 sequence: CASSSERTGRKSEKLFF. CDR3 coding DNA: TGTGCCAGCAGCTCCGAGAGGACAGGGCGAAAGAGTGAAAAACTGTTTTTT.

This chain connects TRBV9 to TRBJ2-2; D call uncertain. CDR3 length equals 13 residues. The germline V and J ends were trimmed by 5 bases and 0 bases, with 5 bases remaining between them. CDR1 and CDR2 (germline): SGDLS, YYNGEE. The CDR3 loop reads CASSRTNTGELFF. In nucleotides, the CDR3 is TGTGCCAGCAGTCGGACGAACACCGGGGAGCTGTTTTTT.

This sequence joins TRBV3-1 (or the pseudogene TRBV3-2) and TRBJ2-3; 13 nucleotides line up with TRBD2. Trimming at V came to 4 bases and at J to 6 bases, leaving 10 bases not matched to a gene. Germline-derived CDR1 and CDR2 are LGHDT and YNNKEL (reference sequence). The CDR3 spans 17 residues. For the CDR3, the DNA is TGTGCCAGCAGCCTCGGACTAGCGGGGGCCCCCAGGGATACGCAGTATTTT. It specifies CASSLGLAGAPRDTQYF.

The chain employs TRBV3-1 (or the pseudogene TRBV3-2) and TRBJ2-7; 8 bases agree with TRBD2. The CDR3 length is 15 residues. In germline, CDR1 is LGHDT, CDR2 YNNKEL (reference sequence). The V and J ends lost 4 bases and 1 base, in that order; junction bases with no gene match: 6. The CDR3 loop is CASSPRRGGSYEQYF. CDR3 DNA sequence: TGTGCCAGCAGCCCTAGACGGGGGGGATCCTACGAGCAGTACTTC.

This chain joins TRBV4-2 and TRBJ1-5, with no clear D. This CDR3 region has 15 residues. The V end was cut by 0 bases, the J end by 0 bases, with 6 bases between. Germline V gives CDR1 LGHNA, CDR2 YNFKEQ. CDR3 sequence reads: CASSQDSASNQPQHF. In nucleotides, the CDR3 is TGTGCCAGCAGCCAAGATTCAGCTAGCAATCAGCCCCAGCATTTT.

The chain is built from TRBV4-1 and TRBJ1-2; 11 bases are a match to TRBD1. Germline V gives CDR1 MGHRA, CDR2 YSYEKL. The CDR3 extends over 17 amino acids. V shed 3 bases, J shed 6 bases, and the junction held 12 bases outside the gene matches. CDR3 region: CASSQGTGGIARNGYTF. The CDR3 region has the DNA TGCGCCAGCAGCCAGGGGACAGGGGGAATAGCAAGGAATGGCTACACCTTC.

Note on this clone: This same CDR3 is encoded by further DNA sequences in the sample. The rearrangement joins TRBV6-5 to TRBJ1-1; no clear D. This CDR3 has 13 residues. V lost 2 bases to trimming and J lost 2 bases, with 6 bases between them. CDR1 and CDR2 from the germline V gene are MNHEY and SVGAGI. The CDR3: CASSYAVNTEAFF. Written as DNA, the CDR3 is TGTGCCAGCAGTTACGCAGTCAACACTGAAGCTTTCTTT.

This rearrangement joins TRBV25-1 to TRBJ1-3, with TRBD1 matching over 7 bases. The CDR3 consists of 15 residues. Germline trimming cut 4 bases from V and 0 bases from J; bases unmatched to any gene: 3. Germline lookup yields CDR1 MGHDK and CDR2 SYGVNS. The DNA for the CDR3 is TGTGCCAGCAGTGCCGACAGGGACTCTGGAAACACCATATATTTT. Translating it yields CASSADRDSGNTIYF. The full variable domain, with the rest looked up from reference TRBV25-1 and TRBJ1-3, is EADIYQTPRYLVIGTGKKITLECSQTMGHDKMYWYQQDPGMELHLIHYSYGVNSTEKGDLSSESTVSRIRTEHFPLTLESARPSHTSQYLCASSADRDSGNTIYFGEGSWLTVV.

J is TRBJ1-1 and V is TRBV15; 10 nucleotides align to TRBD1. The length of the CDR3 is 15 residues. Trimming cost V 3 bases and J 5 bases; bases outside gene matches: 6. Germline V gives CDR1 LNHNV, CDR2 YYDKDF (reference sequence). The CDR3 loop reads CATSRYGTGVTEAFF. In DNA form, the CDR3 reads TGTGCCACCAGCAGGTACGGGACAGGGGTGACTGAAGCTTTCTTT. The full variable domain, completed using reference TRBV15 and TRBJ1-1, is DAMVIQNPRYQVTQFGKPVTLSCSQTLNHNVMYWYQQKSSQAPKLLFHYYDKDFNNEADTPDNFQSRRPNTSFCFLDIRSPGLGDTAMYLCATSRYGTGVTEAFFGQGTRLTVV.

This clone was seen just once. V usage is TRBV12-5 and J usage is TRBJ1-2; D perhaps matches TRBD1 (6 bases). V lost 3 bases, J lost 4 bases, and 24 bases lay in between. The CDR3 contains 18 residues. Germline loops: CDR1 LGHNT, CDR2 FRNRAP. This CDR3 reads CASGFGPGLSGHLYGYTF. CDR3 sequence (DNA): TGTGCTAGTGGTTTTGGCCCCGGGCTATCGGGACACCTCTATGGCTACACCTTC.

The chain combines TRBV11-2 with TRBJ1-1, with TRBD1 as a possible D gene (6 bases). Germline V gene sequence: CDR1 SGHAT, CDR2 FQNNGV. This CDR3 region has 17 residues. The germline V and J ends were trimmed by 1 base and 2 bases, with 17 bases remaining between them. The CDR3 nucleotides are TGTGCCAGCAGCTTAGCCCCCAGGGGACCCCTCAACACTGAAGCTTTCTTT. It encodes CASSLAPRGPLNTEAFF.

CDR3 sequence (DNA): TGCGCCAGCAGCTTGGAGGGGGAGCTGTTTTTT. The encoded protein is CASSLEGELFF. The V call is TRBV5-1, the J call TRBJ2-2; D call uncertain. This CDR3 region has 11 residues. Deletions cut 0 bases from V and 8 bases from J, with 2 bases between. Germline values: CDR1 SGHRS, CDR2 YFSETQ.

V usage is TRBV5-1 and J usage is TRBJ1-2; tentative D call: TRBD1 (6 bases). This CDR3 is built from 14 residues. V lost 1 base and J 8 bases, leaving 15 bases between the germline ends. From germline, CDR1 is SGHRS and CDR2 YFSETQ. The CDR3 nucleotides are TGCGCCAGCAGCTTGCTACAGGGCACAAGAGGCTACACCTTC. It is translated as CASSLLQGTRGYTF. Combining the CDR3 with reference TRBV5-1 and TRBJ1-2 gives the whole variable domain KAGVTQTPRYLIKTRGQQVTLSCSPISGHRSVSWYQQTPGQGLQFLFEYFSETQRNKGNFPGRFSGRQFSNSRSEMNVSTLELGDSALYLCASSLLQGTRGYTFGSGTRLTVV.

The chain joins TRBV29-1 to TRBJ2-2; D possibly corresponds to TRBD2 (6 bases). Germline V gene sequence: CDR1 SQVTM, CDR2 ANQGSEA. This CDR3 is built from 15 residues. V dropped 5 bases and J dropped 6 bases, with 19 bases sitting between them. CDR3: CSVPPAGWGAGELFF. Here the CDR3 DNA reads TGCAGCGTTCCTCCGGCCGGGTGGGGGGCCGGGGAGCTGTTTTTT.

J is TRBJ1-1 and V is TRBV30; 10 bases align to TRBD1. This CDR3 region has 15 residues. V shed 4 bases, J shed 10 bases, and the junction held 15 bases outside the gene matches. Germline V gene lookup returns CDR1 GTSNPN and CDR2 SVGIG (reference sequence). CDR3 sequence (DNA): TGTGCCTGGACCCTAGGACAGGGGGAAAGTTCTGGAGCTTTCTTT. This gives the protein CAWTLGQGESSGAFF.

In its sample, this clone was seen once. V and J are TRBV13 and TRBJ2-5; 7 nucleotides line up with TRBD1. CDR1 is PRHDT and CDR2 is FYEKMQ in the germline V gene (reference sequence). The CDR3 has 16 residues. J was trimmed by 4 bases and V by 1 base; bases with no gene match: 9. The CDR3 reads CASSLEGGRNTETQYF. CDR3 DNA sequence: TGTGCCAGCAGCTTAGAAGGGGGCAGAAACACAGAGACCCAGTACTTC.

The V and J genes are TRBV19 and TRBJ1-1; D is perhaps TRBD1 (5 bases). V lost 3 bases, J lost 10 bases, and 12 bases lay in between. The length of the CDR3 is 12 residues. The germline gives CDR1 LNHDA, CDR2 SQIVND (reference sequence). DNA for the CDR3: TGTGCCAGTAGTATCCCGCCAGGGCCAGCTTTCTTT. This translates into CASSIPPGPAFF. The variable domain in full, with the rest retrieved from reference TRBV19 and TRBJ1-1, is DGGITQSPKYLFRKEGQNVTLSCEQNLNHDAMYWYRQDPGQGLRLIYYSQIVNDFQKGDIAEGYSVSREKKESFPLTVTSAQKNPTAFYLCASSIPPGPAFFGQGTRLTVV.

The V gene is TRBV24-1, the J gene TRBJ2-7; tentative D call: TRBD1 (6 bases). The CDR3 runs 13 residues. V was cut by 8 bases and J by 1 base, with 11 bases left in between. The germline CDR1 and CDR2 sequences are KGHDR and SFDVKD. CDR3 bases: TGTGCCACCAAGGCAGGGGTATCCTACGAGCAGTACTTC. As protein: CATKAGVSYEQYF.

This chain uses TRBV5-1 with TRBJ2-2; no firm D call. The CDR3 spans 14 residues. Germline lookup yields CDR1 SGHRS and CDR2 YFSETQ. V lost 0 bases and J lost 5, with 8 bases in between. In DNA form, the CDR3 reads TGCGCCAGCAGCTTGGCCTCCTGGACCGGGGAGCTGTTTTTT. Amino acid sequence: CASSLASWTGELFF.

The V gene is TRBV7-9, the J gene TRBJ2-2; no firm D call. The germline V and J ends were trimmed by 5 bases and 6 bases, with 19 bases remaining between them. Germline V lookup: CDR1 SEHNR, CDR2 FQNEAQ (reference sequence). This CDR3 region has 16 residues. The CDR3 reads CASSVRVSQRPGELFF. CDR3 DNA: TGTGCCAGCAGCGTCCGGGTCTCTCAAAGGCCCGGGGAGCTGTTTTTT.

Here the CDR3 reads CASSPTSNQPQHF. The CDR3 nucleotides are TGCGCCAGCAGCCCCACGTCCAATCAGCCCCAGCATTTT. J is TRBJ1-5 and V is TRBV4-1; D unclear. The germline gives CDR1 MGHRA, CDR2 YSYEKL. CDR3 length: 13 amino acids. V gave up 4 bases and J gave up 3 bases, with 7 bases separating them.

The chain has TRBV5-1 and TRBJ1-6; tentative D call: TRBD1 (6 bases). The CDR3 consists of 16 residues. Germline V gene data show CDR1 as SGHRS and CDR2 as YFSETQ. Trimming removed 0 bases at V and 3 bases at J, with 10 bases between. The CDR3 DNA reads as TGCGCCAGCAGCTTGGCCGGACAGCACTATAATTCACCCCTCCACTTT. It translates to CASSLAGQHYNSPLHF.

The chain uses TRBV7-9 and TRBJ2-3; D is undetermined. The CDR3 runs 14 residues. V shed 2 bases and J shed 2 bases, with 8 bases lying between them. Germline V gives CDR1 SEHNR, CDR2 FQNEAQ (reference sequence). CDR3 DNA sequence: TGTGCCAGCAGCTTATCGGCAAACACAGATACGCAGTATTTT. It is translated as CASSLSANTDTQYF.

This chain joins TRBV13 and TRBJ1-2; no reliable D call. Germline V gives CDR1 PRHDT, CDR2 FYEKMQ (reference sequence). V was trimmed by 1 base and J by 4 bases, leaving 10 bases between them. This CDR3 has 14 residues. CDR3 sequence reads: CASSLESDLYGYTF. In DNA, the CDR3 is TGTGCCAGCAGCTTAGAGTCCGACCTCTATGGCTACACCTTC.